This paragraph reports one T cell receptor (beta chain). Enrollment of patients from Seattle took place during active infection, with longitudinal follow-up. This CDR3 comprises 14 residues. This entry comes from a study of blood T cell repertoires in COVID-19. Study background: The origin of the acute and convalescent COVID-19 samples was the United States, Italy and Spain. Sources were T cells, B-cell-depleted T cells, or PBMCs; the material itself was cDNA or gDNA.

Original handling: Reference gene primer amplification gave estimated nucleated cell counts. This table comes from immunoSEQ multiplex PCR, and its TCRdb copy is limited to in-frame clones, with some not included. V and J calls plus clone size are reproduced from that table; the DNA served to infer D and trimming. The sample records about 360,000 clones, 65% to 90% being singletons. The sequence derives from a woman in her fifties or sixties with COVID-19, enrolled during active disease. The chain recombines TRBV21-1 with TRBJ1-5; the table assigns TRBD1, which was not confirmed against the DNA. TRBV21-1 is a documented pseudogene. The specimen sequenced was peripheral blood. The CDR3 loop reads CASSGGQGNQPQHF. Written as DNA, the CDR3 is TGTGCCAGCAGCGGTGGACAGGGCAATCAGCCCCAGCATTTT.